The clone carrying this TCR beta chain was found once. CDR3 length equals 16 residues. Trimming took off 4 bases at V and 7 bases at J, with 19 bases between the two ends. In germline, CDR1 is MNHNY, CDR2 SVGAGI (reference sequence). Sequencing used immunoSEQ v3.0 at survey level. TCRdb's table, derived via immunoSEQ multiplex PCR, lists solely in-frame clones and lacks some. The top ten clones hold around 8.5% of a sample with 18,000 or so clones, roughly nine tenths of them seen once. This specimen belongs to a study of long-term antiretroviral therapy in people with HIV. Samples held 1-10 million cryopreserved PBMC before DNA extraction.

V gene TRBV6-6 combines with J gene TRBJ1-4; possible D gene TRBD1, 5 bases. The sequences come from unsorted PBMCs, collected 4.2 years after starting antiretroviral therapy. The sequence was obtained from a man aged 50 or older with HIV. The CDR3 DNA is TGTGCCAGCAGTTCCCCGGGACCTCTAAGGGGTGAAAAACTGTTTTTT. Translated: CASSSPGPLRGEKLFF.